The text below deals with one T cell receptor beta chain. Its antigen remains undetermined. No clone much larger than this one lies a single base away; base qualities are absent. Receptor amplification or capture employed the immunoSEQ multiplex PCR assay. For the multiplex PCR, a mixture combining 60 forward primers for TCR Vbeta segments and 13 reverse primers for TCR Jbeta segments was used. The CDR3 region of rearranged TCR beta genes was amplified from genomic DNA by a multiplex PCR assay. On the Illumina HiSeq System, the amplified TCR beta libraries were sequenced as 87-base-pair reads. As for how the authors treated the data: A later analysis tallied around 87 million unique TCR beta chains across the 660 or so repertoires, and about 12 million of those chains were shared by two or more donors. Raw reads were error-corrected and collapsed into unique sequences by a nearest-neighbor algorithm in which closely related sequences were merged to remove PCR and sequencing errors. V, D and J gene segments were assigned by aligning CDR3 sequences to IMGT reference sequences. For a sequence to be retained, at least a six-nucleotide match to both a V gene segment and a J gene segment was required. A rearrangement counted as productive if the CDR3 had no stop codons and remained in frame with V and J, and every other rearrangement counted as non-productive. CDR3 was defined according to IMGT convention as the region running from the second conserved V-encoded cysteine to the conserved J-encoded phenylalanine. Sequences without an unambiguous match to a single V gene segment were excluded from the earlier analysis of a few hundred of the donors. An earlier analysis of approximately 590 of the donors called V segments functional above 56.7% productive rearrangements and segregating when the between-donor standard deviation exceeded 5%. A statistical classification framework was built for diagnosing cytomegalovirus status from the catalog of TCR beta chain sequences. A later analysis assigned V and J genes by comparing TCR nucleotide sequences with IMGT/GENE-DB human TR gene sequences. Using the TCRdist pipeline, a later analysis assigned CDR3 sequences along with most-parsimonious VDJ recombination scenarios. In a later analysis, each TCR beta chain was defined by its CDR3 amino acid sequence together with its V-gene family, and reads without a unique V-gene family were excluded. In a later analysis, nearly 600 highly shared, low-generation-probability nucleotide sequences were removed to address suspected cross-contamination and a sequencing artifact. For each public chain, a later analysis derived a clonal expansion index from normalized ranks of inferred template counts within each repertoire. In a later analysis, generation probabilities were computed using a VDJ recombination model fitted to out-of-frame rearrangements, and the results were checked against IGoR. A later analysis scored TCR-TCR, TCR-HLA and TCR-CMV co-occurrence with hypergeometric tests, applying a repertoire-size bias correction to TCR pairs. In a later analysis, false discovery rates were estimated by permuting HLA or CMV assignments 20 times. A later analysis grouped co-occurring TCRs with DBSCAN, adding TCRdist sequence similarity when clustering within HLA-allele-positive subsets. Repertoires with fewer than 30,000 or more than 120,000 public chains, plus five repertoires with anomalous nucleotide sharing, were excluded from co-occurrence clustering. TCRdb limited this immuneACCESS table to in-frame rearrangements with V and J called. A share of clones is missing; checked studies link under half to unresolved V genes, and the rest is unexplained. V, J and clone size are taken as reported in that table, and D and trimming were inferred from the DNA itself. In all, the sample holds around 150,000 clones, and roughly 80% of those were seen once. The top ten clonotypes cover about 1.4% of the sample.

The entry originates in a study of cytomegalovirus exposure and HLA in healthy donors (dated 2017 in TCRdb). Background on the whole study: According to an earlier analysis of several hundred of the donors, 150 million to 200 million T cells yielded 90 million to 140 million unique TCR beta sequences and approximately 280 Gb of sequence data. Approximately 300 gigabases of sequencing data and roughly 90 million unique TCR sequences were included in an early release covering roughly 600 HLA-typed donors. Of the roughly 400 genotyped donors, less than 85% were placed in the genetic ancestry cluster associated with self-reported Caucasian donors. The study aimed to test whether cataloging public T cell receptors could reveal signatures of past pathogen exposure. The study used immunosequencing to profile the T cell repertoires of 670 or so subjects and linked those repertoires to cytomegalovirus serostatus. Along with the approximately 700-subject first cohort, a separate validation cohort of approximately 110 different subjects was used. High-throughput TCR immunosequencing, statistical association of individual TCRs with disease status, and machine learning were combined to predict cytomegalovirus infection status. A later analysis re-analyzed previously published TCR beta repertoires from approximately 670 donors and added high-resolution HLA genotyping to study TCR occurrence patterns. Rather than using new phenotypic data, the later analysis identified candidate immune exposures from TCR beta sequences and from how often those sequences occurred across donors. An earlier analysis of 500 to 650 of the donors applied high-throughput TCR beta sequencing to assess whether each TCR beta V gene segment acted as functional or pseudogenic. Donor age, sex, ethnicity and CMV serostatus were compiled together with the repertoire data. In a later genetic analysis, genome-wide SNP genotypes for about 55% of the roughly 700 donors were used, and that subset was treated as a discovery cohort. All discovery cohort repertoires had been generated using a single sequencing platform. HLA typing covered class I and class II loci at four-digit resolution. The number of donors typed differed by locus, with about 629-640 for A, B, C, DRB1 and DQB1, roughly 520 for DQA1, 600 to 610 for DPA1, and about 450 for DPB1. Because of strong linkage in the cohort, roughly five DR-DQ haplotypes were treated as single units for association and clustering. Among some 410 genotyped donors of the cohort, an average of around 250,000 unique TCR beta nucleotide sequences was sequenced per donor, of which about 19% were non-productive. Points the paper makes about the study in general: Because HLA typing was missing for some donors at each locus, association tests included only the typed subset. While some public TCRs were present in many individuals, most TCR sequences turned up only very rarely across donors. The presence/absence analyses assumed that sequencing depth was roughly uniform across donors, and that assumption may not be true. When HLA alleles, especially DR and DQ, strongly co-occurred, TCR associations were difficult to assign to individual alleles. A total of roughly 160 TCR beta chains were listed by the study as associated with cytomegalovirus. A further reported finding was that TCR beta sequences accurately predicted the HLA-A and HLA-B alleles for most subjects in the first cohort. This cohort had only TCR beta chains sequenced, and the lack of alpha or paired-chain data limited which features could be detected. A later analysis found that most CMV-associated TCR beta chains appeared HLA-restricted, with HLA associations seemingly driven largely by CMV exposure. An earlier analysis of some 560 of the donors showed that most TCR beta V segments appeared in productive rearrangements either about 90% or about 30% of the time, which broadly matched IMGT annotations. The authors suggested that the approach could potentially be extended to other disease states and immunological phenotypes. In a later genetic analysis, fewer N-insertions in productive TCRs were reported among donors in an Asian-associated ancestry cluster than the roughly 670-donor mean. A group of highly shared sequence variants was considered likely to be a technical artifact of the sequencing pipeline. For the cohort, immune exposure information was limited to CMV serostatus. In a later analysis, around 17,000 TCR beta sequences were associated with specific HLA alleles at a false discovery rate of 0.05. Correlated functional status among segregating V segments might reflect linkage disequilibrium, but an unknown experimental factor could not be ruled out. Three of the identified cytomegalovirus-associated TCR beta chains were confirmed in vitro to be specific for cytomegalovirus antigens. The classifier was reported to diagnose cytomegalovirus status with high specificity and sensitivity in both the original and validation cohorts. In a later analysis, TCR association rates were found to vary across HLA loci, with the most associated TCRs seen for DRB1 alleles and the fewest for HLA-C alleles. V-gene and J-gene trimming of TCR beta chains was associated with a missense DCLRE1C variant in a later genetic analysis, and the association was replicated in an independent cohort. A later analysis found that HLA-associated TCR beta chains were more clonally expanded and had lower generation probabilities than equally common non-associated chains. Several of the top co-occurrence clusters appeared to be linked to parvovirus B19, influenza, CMV and Epstein-Barr virus, according to a later analysis. Some IMGT-functional V segments, including TRBV6-2 and TRBV6-3, could not be distinguished by the 87-base-pair reads and were therefore excluded. Some 16 rarely observed V segments, including chromosome 9 orphons, were excluded from the earlier analysis of about 600 of the donors because counts were too low.

Looking up the germline V gene (reference sequence) yields CDR1 PRHDT and CDR2 FYEKMQ. Trimming removed 6 bases from V and 0 bases from J, leaving 12 bases between the germline ends. The cysteine opens and the phenylalanine closes a CDR3 of 15 amino acids. Just CDR3 DNA is preserved here, 45 bases in frame from base 1. The cohort consisted of fewer than 700 healthy bone marrow donors. At the time of sampling, all cohort members were nominally healthy, though unrecorded immune exposures were likely present. The donor was CMV seronegative and belonged to the group of around 350 seronegative cohort members. Every donor gave a peripheral blood sample, and the peripheral blood mononuclear cells from that sample were used for TCR beta sequencing. Genomic DNA was extracted from the blood cell samples with the Qiagen DNeasy Blood Extraction Kit.

Recombination linked TRBV13 to TRBJ1-3; the D gene is possibly TRBD1, with 5 bases matching. Sequenced input: PBMCs. The sequence was collected from a woman aged 30 to 39 in good health and CMV-seronegative. The nucleotides read TGTGCCAGCAGAAATACAGGAGACTCTGGAAACACCATATATTTT. It codes for CASRNTGDSGNTIYF.